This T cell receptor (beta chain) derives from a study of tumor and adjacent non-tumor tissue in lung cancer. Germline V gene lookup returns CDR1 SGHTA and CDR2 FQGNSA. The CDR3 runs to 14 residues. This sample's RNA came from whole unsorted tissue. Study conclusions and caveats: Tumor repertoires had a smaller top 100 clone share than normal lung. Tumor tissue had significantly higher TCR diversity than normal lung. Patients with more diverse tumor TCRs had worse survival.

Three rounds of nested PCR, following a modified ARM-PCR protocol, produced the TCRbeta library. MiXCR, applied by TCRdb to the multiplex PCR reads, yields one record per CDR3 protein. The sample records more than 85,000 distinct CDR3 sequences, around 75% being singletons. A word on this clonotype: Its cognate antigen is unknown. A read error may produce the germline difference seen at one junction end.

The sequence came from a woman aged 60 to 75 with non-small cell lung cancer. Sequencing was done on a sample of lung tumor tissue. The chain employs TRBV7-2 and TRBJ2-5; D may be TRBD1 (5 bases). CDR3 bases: TGTGCCAGCAGCTTATTAGGGGCTGGAGAGACCCAGTACTTT. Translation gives CASSLLGAGETQYF.